This T cell receptor (beta chain) was recorded in a study of shared clonotypes between healthy human individuals. Findings of the study overall: Several donors shared about 5% of their naive CD4 clonotypes.

Within Nashville, Tennessee resided all donors, each a Caucasian adult. As processed by the authors: Filtering differed since immunoSEQ provided only junctions, with no quality scores. Measured with immunoSEQ multiplex PCR; TCRdb has only the in-frame clones, and not every one. The V and J calls and clone size are taken from that table; D and trimming were inferred from the DNA. The sample yields more than 2 million clones, roughly 94% seen once. Concerning this clone: Its specificity is not known.

From germline, CDR1 is SGHRS and CDR2 YFSETQ. Trimming took 4 bases from V and 5 from J; bases not matched to a gene: 8. This CDR3 is 16 amino acids long. This clonotype originated in a man younger than 30 in good health. This chain connects TRBV5-1 to TRBJ2-2; 10 positions agree with TRBD2. Sequencing input: naive CD4+ T cells sorted from blood. Subset specified: CD45RA+ positively selected. CDR3 loop: CASSPGLAGDTGELFF. CDR3 nucleotides: TGCGCCAGCAGCCCTGGGCTAGCGGGGGATACCGGGGAGCTGTTTTTT.